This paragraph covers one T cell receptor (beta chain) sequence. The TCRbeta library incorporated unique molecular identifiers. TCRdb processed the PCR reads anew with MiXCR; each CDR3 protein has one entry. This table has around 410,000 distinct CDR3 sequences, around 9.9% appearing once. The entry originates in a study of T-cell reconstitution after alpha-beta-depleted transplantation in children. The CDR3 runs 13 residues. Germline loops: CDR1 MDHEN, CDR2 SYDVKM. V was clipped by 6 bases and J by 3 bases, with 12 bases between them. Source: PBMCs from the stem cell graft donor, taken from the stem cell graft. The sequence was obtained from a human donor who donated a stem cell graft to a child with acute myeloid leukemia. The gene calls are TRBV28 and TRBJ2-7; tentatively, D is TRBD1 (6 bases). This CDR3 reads CASSRGYVYEQYF. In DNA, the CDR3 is TGTGCCAGCAGCAGGGGTTATGTCTACGAGCAGTACTTC. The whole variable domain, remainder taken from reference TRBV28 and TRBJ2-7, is DVKVTQSSRYLVKRTGEKVFLECVQDMDHENMFWYRQDPGLGLRLIYFSYDVKMKEKGDIPEGYSVSREKKERFSLILESASTNQTSMYLCASSRGYVYEQYFGPGTRLTVT.